Shown below are 17 T cell receptor beta chains from a single sample sequenced in a study of T cell responses to AZD1222 COVID-19 vaccine. Profiling relied on immunoSEQ multiplex PCR, and the TCRdb table lists in-frame clones only, not all of them. The data contain about 81,000 clones, less than 95% of them singletons. The input for sequencing was peripheral blood, taken 28 days after the second AZD1222 dose. These receptors originate from an adult who received the AZD1222 COVID-19 vaccine.

The V call is TRBV27, the J call TRBJ1-5, with 7 bases fitting TRBD1. Germline values: CDR1 MNHEY, CDR2 SMNVEV (reference sequence). The J segment lost 5 bases and the V segment lost 5 bases, leaving 9 bases of the junction unmatched. This CDR3 has 15 residues. The CDR3, as DNA: TGTGCCAGCAGTATCCGCAGGGGGTCTGATCAGCCCCAGCATTTT. Amino acid sequence: CASSIRRGSDQPQHF.

The V call is TRBV30, the J call TRBJ1-6; D remains unclear. The V gene lost 3 bases and the J gene lost 0 bases, with 12 bases spanning the gap. The CDR3 has 16 amino acids. The germline gives CDR1 GTSNPN, CDR2 SVGIG (reference sequence). This CDR3 is CAWSRASLSYNSPLHF. CDR3 nucleotides: TGTGCCTGGAGCCGGGCCTCTCTCTCCTATAATTCACCCCTCCACTTT.

The chain is built from TRBV5-1 and TRBJ2-7; D is uncertain. Germline CDR1 and CDR2: SGHRS and YFSETQ. Between the trimmed V and J ends, which lost 0 bases and 3 bases, there was a span of 10 bases. CDR3 length: 14 amino acids. The CDR3 protein is CASSLGLLGYEQYF. The CDR3 region has the DNA TGCGCCAGCAGCTTGGGACTGCTGGGCTACGAGCAGTACTTC.

The V call is TRBV3-1 (or the pseudogene TRBV3-2), the J call TRBJ1-4, with 7 bases that match TRBD1. CDR1 LGHDT and CDR2 YNNKEL come from the germline V gene (reference sequence). This CDR3 spans 15 amino acids. V gave up 4 bases and J gave up 7 bases; unmatched junction bases: 9. The DNA of the CDR3 is TGTGCCAGCAGCCGACGGACAGGAGGCAGTGAAAAACTGTTTTTT. Its translation: CASSRRTGGSEKLFF.

V gene TRBV4-3 combines with J gene TRBJ1-6; 9 bases are a match to TRBD1. The CDR3 totals 13 residues. Germline V gene data show CDR1 as LGHNA and CDR2 as YSLEER. The V gene end was trimmed by 4 bases and the J gene end by 13 bases; junction bases not matched to a gene: 5. The CDR3: CASSPGQGWPLHF. The DNA for the CDR3 is TGCGCCAGCAGCCCGGGACAGGGATGGCCCCTCCACTTT.

This rearrangement joins TRBV28 to TRBJ2-7; D might be TRBD2 (7 bases). The CDR3 sequence is 13 residues long. Per the germline V gene, CDR1 is MDHEN and CDR2 is SYDVKM. Trimming took off 5 bases at V and 6 bases at J, with 14 bases between the two ends. The CDR3 sequence: CASSGQGGGEQYF. CDR3 bases: TGTGCCAGCAGTGGGCAGGGAGGGGGCGAGCAGTACTTC. Based on the CDR3 plus reference TRBV28 and TRBJ2-7, the full variable domain is DVKVTQSSRYLVKRTGEKVFLECVQDMDHENMFWYRQDPGLGLRLIYFSYDVKMKEKGDIPEGYSVSREKKERFSLILESASTNQTSMYLCASSGQGGGEQYFGPGTRLTVT.

The gene calls are TRBV28 and TRBJ2-1, with 7 bases matching TRBD1. Germline CDR1 reads MDHEN; CDR2 reads SYDVKM. Unmatched junction bases numbered 7, after V lost 6 bases and J lost 8 bases. The CDR3 length is 13 residues. CDR3 nucleotides: TGTGCCAGCAGACGGACAGGTATCGATGAGCAGTTCTTC. Protein sequence: CASRRTGIDEQFF.

The CDR3 DNA follows: TGTGCCATCAGGGGGGACGAAGAGACCCAGTACTTC. Amino acids: CAIRGDEETQYF. J is TRBJ2-5 and V is TRBV10-3; D tentatively fits TRBD1 or TRBD2 (5 bases each). V lost 6 bases to trimming and J lost 3 bases, with 8 bases between them. Germline V CDR1 and CDR2: ENHRY, SYGVKD. This CDR3 is built from 12 residues.

The rearrangement uses TRBV19 and TRBJ1-5, with no clear D. The germline V and J ends were trimmed by 5 bases and 6 bases, with 23 bases remaining between them. CDR3 size: 17 residues. Germline assignment: CDR1 LNHDA and CDR2 SQIVND (reference sequence). This CDR3 is CASSFNPGGGFGQPQHF. Here the CDR3 DNA reads TGTGCCAGTAGTTTCAACCCCGGAGGAGGTTTTGGTCAGCCCCAGCATTTT.

The chain joins TRBV5-1 to TRBJ2-7, with 7 bases that match TRBD2. The CDR3 has 14 amino acids. CDR1 and CDR2 from the germline V gene are SGHRS and YFSETQ. V lost 0 bases and J lost 3; bases outside the gene matches: 3. The CDR3 nucleotides read TGCGCCAGCAGCTTGGCTAGGACTAGCTACGAGCAGTACTTC. This sequence encodes CASSLARTSYEQYF.

The chain links TRBV19 to TRBJ1-1; TRBD1 matches at 8 bases. The CDR3 runs 15 residues. V dropped 5 bases and J dropped 0; count of bases not matched to a gene: 5. In germline, CDR1 is LNHDA, CDR2 SQIVND (reference sequence). CDR3 loop: CASSVRTGLNTEAFF. The CDR3 DNA follows: TGTGCCAGTAGTGTACGGACAGGGCTGAACACTGAAGCTTTCTTT. Drawing the rest from reference TRBV19 and TRBJ1-1, the complete variable domain is DGGITQSPKYLFRKEGQNVTLSCEQNLNHDAMYWYRQDPGQGLRLIYYSQIVNDFQKGDIAEGYSVSREKKESFPLTVTSAQKNPTAFYLCASSVRTGLNTEAFFGQGTRLTVV.

A single count supports this clone. The chain combines TRBV18 with TRBJ1-1, with D perhaps TRBD1 (6 bases). Trimming took off 3 bases at V and 2 bases at J, with 13 bases between the two ends. The CDR3 loop spans 15 amino acids. Germline V CDR1 and CDR2: KGHSH, LQKENI. CDR3 nucleotide sequence: TGTGCCAGCTCACCTAACAGGGACTCAAACACTGAAGCTTTCTTT. Its translation: CASSPNRDSNTEAFF. The full variable domain, completed using reference TRBV18 and TRBJ1-1, is NAGVMQNPRHLVRRRGQEARLRCSPMKGHSHVYWYRQLPEEGLKFMVYLQKENIIDESGMPKERFSAEFPKEGPSILRIQQVVRGDSAAYFCASSPNRDSNTEAFFGQGTRLTVV.

This rearrangement joins TRBV15 to TRBJ2-2; D perhaps matches TRBD1 (5 bases). Germline assignment: CDR1 LNHNV and CDR2 YYDKDF (reference sequence). The CDR3 has 20 residues. Trimming took 0 bases from V and 6 from J, leaving 26 bases between them. The CDR3 loop is CATSRDKSSYRSFLPGELFF. In DNA form, the CDR3 reads TGTGCCACCAGCAGAGATAAATCTTCCTACAGGTCCTTTCTACCCGGGGAGCTGTTTTTT.

The rearrangement links TRBV5-8 to TRBJ1-6; 8 bases fit TRBD1. The germline V gene has CDR1 SGHTS and CDR2 YDEGEE. V shed 4 bases and J 8 bases; nucleotides not matched to a gene: 5. CDR3 length: 14 amino acids. The CDR3 here is CASSVGQADSPLHF. Written as DNA, the CDR3 is TGTGCCAGCAGCGTGGGACAGGCCGATTCACCCCTCCACTTT.

This chain uses TRBV6-6 with TRBJ2-2, with TRBD2 matching 8 bases. Germline trimming cut 10 bases from V and 2 bases from J; bases unmatched to any gene: 6. Germline assignment: CDR1 MNHNY and CDR2 SVGAGI (reference sequence). The CDR3 extends over 14 amino acids. The CDR3 loop reads CATARGGNTGELFF. The CDR3 nucleotides are TGTGCCACAGCCCGGGGGGGCAACACCGGGGAGCTGTTTTTT.

CDR3 nucleotides: TGTGCCAGCAGCTCAGAATCGTGGCAGGGGGAACGGGGCTACACCTTC. Protein: CASSSESWQGERGYTF. The rearrangement links TRBV7-9 to TRBJ1-2; 7 bases match TRBD1. This CDR3 has 16 amino acids. Trimming took 4 bases from V and 8 from J; bases not matched to a gene: 16. CDR1 is SEHNR and CDR2 is FQNEAQ in the germline V gene (reference sequence).

The count of this clone is one. V gene TRBV7-9 combines with J gene TRBJ2-3; 8 bases map to TRBD2. Looked up from germline, CDR1 is SEHNR and CDR2 is FQNEAQ (reference sequence). The CDR3 is 15 residues long. V shed 5 bases, J shed 6 bases, and the junction held 10 bases outside the gene matches. The CDR3: CASSHPGTRPDTQYF. DNA for the CDR3: TGTGCCAGCAGCCACCCCGGGACTAGACCGGATACGCAGTATTTT.